Below, 7 T cell receptor beta chains from the same sample are listed, as sequenced in a study of blood T cell repertoires in COVID-19. TCRdb's table, derived via immunoSEQ multiplex PCR, lists solely in-frame clones and lacks some. Seen here are 40,000 or so clones, roughly 80% observed once, and the top ten hold around 1.6%. Sequencing was done on a sample of peripheral blood. The receptors shown here come from a man aged 60-69 years with COVID-19, enrolled during active disease.

This CDR3 reads CASSLQQVNNSPLHF. CDR3 sequence (DNA): TGTGCCAGCAGTTTGCAACAGGTTAATAATTCACCCCTCCACTTT. This rearrangement joins TRBV28 to TRBJ1-6; possibly TRBD1 for D (5 bases). CDR3 size: 15 residues. Looked up from germline, CDR1 is MDHEN and CDR2 is SYDVKM. The V end was cut by 3 bases, the J end by 5 bases, with 11 bases between.

V and J are TRBV4-2 and TRBJ2-2; D may be TRBD1 (5 bases). The V end was cut by 8 bases, the J end by 7 bases, with 11 bases between. Germline V gene sequence: CDR1 LGHNA, CDR2 YNFKEQ. The CDR3 spans 12 residues. The DNA for the CDR3 is TGTGCCAGCCGCTGGCAGGGCGGGGAGCTGTTTTTT. It specifies CASRWQGGELFF.

The gene calls are TRBV5-8 and TRBJ2-5, with 8 bases fitting TRBD1. CDR1 and CDR2 (germline): SGHTS, YDEGEE. The trim removed 3 bases at V and 5 bases at J, leaving 12 bases unmatched. The length of the CDR3 is 16 residues. In nucleotides, the CDR3 is TGTGCCAGCAGCTACCGAAGGACAGGGTCCACCGAGACCCAGTACTTC. Translating it yields CASSYRRTGSTETQYF.

V usage is TRBV14 and J usage is TRBJ2-7; 9 nucleotides line up with TRBD1. V trimming: 1 base; J trimming: 4 bases; junction bases outside the gene matches: 11. This CDR3 is 17 amino acids long. Looked up from germline, CDR1 is SGHDN and CDR2 is FVKESK. This CDR3 is CASSQGIGTGSLYEQYF. The CDR3 DNA follows: TGTGCCAGCAGCCAAGGTATCGGGACAGGGTCCCTTTACGAGCAGTACTTC. The variable domain in full, completed from reference TRBV14 and TRBJ2-7, reads EAGVTQFPSHSVIEKGQTVTLRCDPISGHDNLYWYRRVMGKEIKFLLHFVKESKQDESGMPNNRFLAERTGGTYSTLKVQPAELEDSGVYFCASSQGIGTGSLYEQYFGPGTRLTVT.

The rearrangement links TRBV2 to TRBJ1-3, with 8 bases aligning to TRBD1. Germline CDR1 reads SNHLY; CDR2 reads FYNNEI. The CDR3 runs to 16 residues. V was pared by 6 bases and J by 2 bases, with 9 bases of the junction left unmatched. The CDR3 coding sequence is TGTGCCAGCAGCGCACAGGGACAGGCGGCTGGAAACACCATATATTTT. Translated: CASSAQGQAAGNTIYF.

This rearrangement joins TRBV14 to TRBJ2-3, with D possibly matching TRBD2 (5 bases). V gave up 5 bases and J gave up 0 bases, with 12 bases separating them. The germline gives CDR1 SGHDN, CDR2 FVKESK. The CDR3 totals 15 residues. CDR3 sequence (DNA): TGTGCCAGCAGCTCAGAAGCGGCTAGCACAGATACGCAGTATTTT. Its protein is CASSSEAASTDTQYF.

The V call is TRBV5-4, the J call TRBJ1-2; D is ambiguous. This CDR3 is built from 14 residues. V was pared by 3 bases and J by 13 bases, with 22 bases between. The germline V gene has CDR1 SGHNT and CDR2 YYREEE (reference sequence). The CDR3 sequence: CASSSGGEVMRGTF. The CDR3, as DNA: TGTGCCAGCAGCTCGGGTGGGGAAGTTATGCGGGGCACCTTC.